The T cell receptor beta chain described here comes from a study of blood T cell repertoires in COVID-19 (dated by TCRdb to about 2020). Turning to the overall study: Samples covering the acute and convalescent phases of COVID-19 were provided by collaborators in the United States, Italy and Spain. The material from the prospective study consisted of cDNA or gDNA derived from T cells, B-cell-depleted T cells, or PBMCs. Deeply sampled blood TCRbeta repertoires from subjects exposed to, actively infected with, or recovered from COVID-19 were included in the dataset. A freely available public database, intended as a resource for researchers studying the immune response to SARS-CoV-2, is where the repertoires were released. Nearly every sample came with metadata listing a de-identified subject ID, COVID-19 status, age in years and sex. Where available, HLA class I and class II types were obtained from metadata supplied by the sample provider rather than from assay-based typing. Samples came from the ongoing ImmuneRACE study (first 160 participants) plus 1,254 subjects from 6 global collaborators.

Per the germline V gene (reference sequence), LNHDA is the CDR1 and SQIVND is the CDR2. Inclusive of the bounding cysteine and phenylalanine, the CDR3 is 15 residues long. The only DNA kept is the CDR3, 45 bases in frame from the first base. V is clipped by 4 bases and J by 3 bases, and the sequence between their germline boundaries is 14 bases long. Each collaborating institution followed its own protocols to collect whole blood in K2EDTA tubes. Collaborator samples were shipped for TCRbeta analysis as frozen whole blood, isolated PBMCs, or DNA extracted from either sample type. The immunoSEQ Assay, a bias-controlled multiplex PCR, was used to amplify TCRbeta CDR3 regions from genomic DNA. As for how the authors treated the data: Within the assay, amplification of reference gene primers was used to estimate how many nucleated cells each sample contained. Sequence reads were collapsed and filtered to measure the absolute abundance of every unique TCRbeta CDR3 rearrangement. Productive Simpson clonality was computed per sample as the square root of Simpson's diversity index over productive rearrangements. TCRdb obtained this table from immuneACCESS and retained in-frame rearrangements with V and J assigned. These tables miss some clones; where compared with another copy, unresolved V genes account for less than half of the shortfall, and the remainder is unexplained. The D gene and trimming were derived from the DNA, and the V and J assignments and clone size from that table. The sample records 120,000 to 150,000 clones, around 80% of which are singletons. About 5.8% of the sample belongs to the ten largest clones.

About this clone itself: No cognate antigen has been identified for it. No quality values exist for individual bases; no much larger clone is one base distant.

Findings and caveats that apply to the study as a whole: Clinical and demographic metadata were provided uncurated, with the amount varying by source and participant.

The sequenced sample was peripheral blood. The chain is made from TRBV19 and TRBJ2-3, with a tentative D gene TRBD2 over 6 matching bases. The TCR sequence derives from a human donor in a cohort sampled during active COVID-19. Here is the DNA: TGTGCCAGTAGTAGCGGAGGGGCCAAAACAGATACGCAGTATTTT. Translated, it reads CASSSGGAKTDTQYF.